The 19 T cell receptor beta chains reported below all come from one sample, sequenced in a study of tumor T cells in aggressive B-cell lymphoma. Profiled with immunoSEQ multiplex PCR; TCRdb holds only in-frame clones, not every one. The table has 6,000 or so clones, about 73% seen once. Material for sequencing was tumor tissue. The source of these receptors is an adult with diffuse large B cell lymphoma.

The chain has TRBV7-6 and TRBJ2-7, with a weak D call TRBD2 (6 bases). CDR1 and CDR2 from the germline V gene are SGHVS and FNYEAQ. The CDR3 extends over 15 amino acids. The V end lost 3 bases, the J end lost 2 bases, and 14 bases lay between the germline ends. CDR3 protein: CASSLGLGTAYEQYF. The CDR3 nucleotides are TGTGCCAGCAGCTTGGGGCTAGGGACTGCCTACGAGCAGTACTTC.

This sequence joins TRBV7-8 and TRBJ1-3; D not resolved. The CDR3 length is 13 residues. The germline V gene encodes CDR1 SGHVS and CDR2 FQNEAQ. Trimming shortened V by 5 bases and J by 3 bases, and 8 bases separated the two germline ends. CDR3 residues: CASSAPGGNTIYF. Here the CDR3 DNA reads TGTGCCAGCAGCGCGCCAGGTGGAAACACCATATATTTT.

The chain employs TRBV7-6 and TRBJ2-7, with D maybe TRBD1 (5 bases). The germline V gene has CDR1 SGHVS and CDR2 FNYEAQ. The CDR3 is 15 amino acids. With 3 bases removed from V and 0 bases from J, the gap between germline ends came to 12 bases. As DNA, the CDR3 is TGTGCCAGCAGCTTGCAGGGTGGTAGCTCCTACGAGCAGTACTTC. It yields the protein CASSLQGGSSYEQYF.

The V call is TRBV5-1, the J call TRBJ1-1; D is unclear. V lost 1 base, J lost 3 bases, and 7 bases lay in between. The germline V gene has CDR1 SGHRS and CDR2 YFSETQ. This CDR3 region has 13 residues. The CDR3 sequence is CASSLLIDTEAFF. The CDR3 DNA follows: TGCGCCAGCAGCTTGTTAATCGACACTGAAGCTTTCTTT.

The chain links TRBV2 to TRBJ1-1; no reliable D call. The CDR3 totals 12 residues. Trimming removed 1 base at V and 9 bases at J, with 9 bases between. The germline V gene encodes CDR1 SNHLY and CDR2 FYNNEI. In DNA form, the CDR3 reads TGTGCCAGCAGTGAAGATAGCCAGAAAGCTTTCTTT. It yields the protein CASSEDSQKAFF.

This clone was found a few times. In DNA, the CDR3 is TGTGCCAGCAGCCCCGACATACGGACTAGCCCCCAGTACTTC. It codes for CASSPDIRTSPQYF. The V call is TRBV9, the J call TRBJ2-7; the match to TRBD2 covers 8 bases. With 4 bases clipped from V and 10 bases from J, the junction kept 13 bases outside the gene matches. The CDR3 length is 14 residues. Germline CDR1 and CDR2: SGDLS and YYNGEE.

This clone has more than one count but fewer than ten. J is TRBJ2-3 and V is TRBV11-3; 12 bases align to TRBD2. The V and J ends lost 4 bases and 4 bases, in that order; junction bases with no gene match: 6. This CDR3 comprises 16 residues. Looked up from germline, CDR1 is SGHNT and CDR2 is YENEEA. In DNA form, the CDR3 reads TGTGCCAGCAGCTCAGGGCTAGCGGGAGGGCCAGATACGCAGTATTTT. It specifies CASSSGLAGGPDTQYF.

V gene TRBV7-2 combines with J gene TRBJ2-1, with TRBD2 identical over 9 bases. The V segment lost 5 bases and the J segment 7 bases; nucleotides outside the gene matches: 6. Germline lookup yields CDR1 SGHTA and CDR2 FQGNSA. This CDR3 contains 14 residues. The CDR3 spells CASSRGLASNEQFF. DNA of the CDR3: TGTGCCAGCAGCCGTGGACTAGCGTCGAATGAGCAGTTCTTC. Looking up the rest from reference TRBV7-2 and TRBJ2-1 gives the full variable domain: GAGVSQSPSNKVTEKGKDVELRCDPISGHTALYWYRQSLGQGLEFLIYFQGNSAPDKSGLPSDRFSAERTGGSVSTLTIQRTQQEDSAVYLCASSRGLASNEQFFGPGTRLTVL.

Written as DNA, the CDR3 is TGCGCCAGCAGTCAATCGCTCCTTCATGGCGGGAGTCCGATTAGCTCCTACGAGCAGTACTTC. Protein product: CASSQSLLHGGSPISSYEQYF. This chain connects TRBV23-1 to TRBJ2-7, with 7 bases lining up with TRBD2. TRBV23-1 is labeled an ORF, and its function is uncertain. Trimming took 0 bases from V and 0 from J; bases not matched to a gene: 20. The CDR3 runs 21 residues.

The gene calls are TRBV25-1 and TRBJ2-7; D may be TRBD1 (5 bases). The V end lost 6 bases, the J end lost 8 bases, and 17 bases lay between the germline ends. This CDR3 spans 13 amino acids. Germline CDR1 MGHDK, CDR2 SYGVNS. The CDR3 protein is CASRGIAGFQQYF. The CDR3 DNA reads TGTGCCAGCAGGGGGATAGCAGGGTTCCAGCAGTACTTC.

J is TRBJ1-1 and V is TRBV14; a weak D match, TRBD1 (6 bases). Per germline, CDR1 SGHDN and CDR2 FVKESK. The V gene lost 4 bases and the J gene lost 0 bases, with 9 bases spanning the gap. This CDR3 spans 14 amino acids. In DNA, the CDR3 is TGTGCCAGCAGCCTGACAGGAATGAACACTGAAGCTTTCTTT. Translating gives CASSLTGMNTEAFF.

The V and J genes are TRBV27 and TRBJ2-3; 9 positions agree with TRBD2. This CDR3 is 15 amino acids long. CDR1 and CDR2 from the germline V gene are MNHEY and SMNVEV (reference sequence). V shed 3 bases, J shed 4 bases, and the junction held 5 bases outside the gene matches. This chain's CDR3 is CASSLREGRPDTQYF. Written as DNA, the CDR3 is TGTGCCAGCAGTTTGCGGGAGGGCCGGCCAGATACGCAGTATTTT.

The sample holds one count of this clone. V usage is TRBV7-8 and J usage is TRBJ2-5, with TRBD2 identical over 13 bases. The J call may be wrong; the DNA end is better matched by TRBJ2-7. The germline CDR1 and CDR2 sequences are SGHVS and FQNEAQ. The CDR3 is 15 amino acids. The CDR3 sequence: CASSPGLAGTYEQYF. CDR3 sequence (DNA): TGTGCCAGCAGCCCGGGACTAGCGGGGACCTACGAGCAGTACTTC.

This chain uses TRBV27 with TRBJ2-3; D unclear. The CDR3 has 16 amino acids. Germline loops: CDR1 MNHEY, CDR2 SMNVEV (reference sequence). V lost 7 bases and J lost 4, with 21 bases in between. The CDR3: CASTPEPGSPPDTQYF. CDR3 nucleotide sequence: TGTGCCAGCACCCCCGAACCTGGCAGTCCCCCAGATACGCAGTATTTT.

This chain links TRBV28 with TRBJ1-1, with 7 bases fitting TRBD1. Germline V gene data show CDR1 as MDHEN and CDR2 as SYDVKM. The CDR3 loop spans 16 amino acids. J lost 0 bases, V lost 4 bases, and 8 bases had no gene match. The CDR3 protein is CASSSHRGFMNTEAFF. Written as DNA, the CDR3 is TGTGCCAGCAGTTCCCACAGGGGCTTCATGAACACTGAAGCTTTCTTT.

This clone was counted a single time. V gene TRBV10-3 combines with J gene TRBJ2-1; D call uncertain. Germline V lookup: CDR1 ENHRY, CDR2 SYGVKD. Trimming took off 0 bases at V and 7 bases at J, with 7 bases between the two ends. The CDR3 covers 13 residues. Written as DNA, the CDR3 is TGTGCCATCAGTGAGTCCCTGTTTAATGAGCAGTTCTTC. It encodes CAISESLFNEQFF.

The chain uses TRBV18 and TRBJ1-1; TRBD1 agrees at 9 bases. The J segment lost 4 bases and the V segment lost 3 bases, leaving 9 bases of the junction unmatched. Looked up from germline, CDR1 is KGHSH and CDR2 is LQKENI. The CDR3 totals 16 residues. CDR3 coding DNA: TGTGCCAGCTCACCCATCGAGACAGGGGGGGGCACTGAAGCTTTCTTT. Translation: CASSPIETGGGTEAFF.

The V and J genes are TRBV5-6 and TRBJ1-1, with D uncertain. V shed 2 bases and J shed 0 bases, with 8 bases lying between them. The CDR3 loop spans 14 amino acids. The germline V gene has CDR1 SGHDT and CDR2 YYEEEE. This CDR3 reads CASSFGILNTEAFF. The CDR3 DNA reads TGTGCCAGCAGCTTCGGGATCTTGAACACTGAAGCTTTCTTT.

The chain joins TRBV27 to TRBJ2-7; 7 positions match TRBD1. The V gene end was trimmed by 6 bases and the J gene end by 5 bases; junction bases not matched to a gene: 4. The CDR3 loop spans 12 amino acids. Germline assignment: CDR1 MNHEY and CDR2 SMNVEV (reference sequence). CDR3 DNA sequence: TGTGCCAGCAGAAGGACAGGCCACGAGCAGTACTTC. This sequence encodes CASRRTGHEQYF.